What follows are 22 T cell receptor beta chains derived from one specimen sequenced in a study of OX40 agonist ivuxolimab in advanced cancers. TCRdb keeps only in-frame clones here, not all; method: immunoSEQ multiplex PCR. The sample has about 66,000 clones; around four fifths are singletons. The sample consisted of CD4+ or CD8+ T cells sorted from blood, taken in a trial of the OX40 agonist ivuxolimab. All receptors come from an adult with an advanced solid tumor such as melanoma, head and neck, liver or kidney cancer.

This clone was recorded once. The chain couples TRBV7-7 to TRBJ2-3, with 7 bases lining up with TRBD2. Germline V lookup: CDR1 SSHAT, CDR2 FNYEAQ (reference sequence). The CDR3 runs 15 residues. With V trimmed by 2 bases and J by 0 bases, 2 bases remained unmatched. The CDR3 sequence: CASSLTLASTDTQYF. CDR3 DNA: TGTGCCAGCAGCTTAACACTAGCGAGCACAGATACGCAGTATTTT.

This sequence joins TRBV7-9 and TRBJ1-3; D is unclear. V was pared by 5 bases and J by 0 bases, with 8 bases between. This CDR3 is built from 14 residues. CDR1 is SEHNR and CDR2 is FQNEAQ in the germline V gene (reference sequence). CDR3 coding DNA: TGTGCCAGCAGCCCCTCACCCTCTGGAAACACCATATATTTT. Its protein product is CASSPSPSGNTIYF.

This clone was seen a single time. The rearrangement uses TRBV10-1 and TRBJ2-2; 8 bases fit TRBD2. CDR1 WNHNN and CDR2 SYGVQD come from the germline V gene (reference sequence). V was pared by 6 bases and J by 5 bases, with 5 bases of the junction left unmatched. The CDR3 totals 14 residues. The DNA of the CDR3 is TGCGCCAGCAGCCACGGGGGGGAAACCGGGGAGCTGTTTTTT. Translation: CASSHGGETGELFF.

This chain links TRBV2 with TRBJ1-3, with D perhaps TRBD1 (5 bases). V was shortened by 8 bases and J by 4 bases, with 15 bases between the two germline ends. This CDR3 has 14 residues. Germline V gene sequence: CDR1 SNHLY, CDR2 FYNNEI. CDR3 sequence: CASVPGPTGNTIYF. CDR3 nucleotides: TGTGCCAGCGTACCGGGGCCCACCGGAAACACCATATATTTT.

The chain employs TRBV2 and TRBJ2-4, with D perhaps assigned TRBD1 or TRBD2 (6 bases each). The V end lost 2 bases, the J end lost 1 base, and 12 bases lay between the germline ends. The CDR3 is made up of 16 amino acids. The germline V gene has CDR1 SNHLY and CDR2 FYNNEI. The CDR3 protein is CASSEYGGRAKNIQYF. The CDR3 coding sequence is TGTGCCAGCAGTGAATATGGGGGGCGGGCCAAAAACATTCAGTACTTC.

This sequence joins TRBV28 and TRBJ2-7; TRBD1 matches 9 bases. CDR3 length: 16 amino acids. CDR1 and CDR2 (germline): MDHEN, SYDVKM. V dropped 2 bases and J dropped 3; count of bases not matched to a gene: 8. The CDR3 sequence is CASSLITGGSVYEQYF. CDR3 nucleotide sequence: TGTGCCAGCAGTTTAATCACAGGGGGCTCAGTCTACGAGCAGTACTTC.

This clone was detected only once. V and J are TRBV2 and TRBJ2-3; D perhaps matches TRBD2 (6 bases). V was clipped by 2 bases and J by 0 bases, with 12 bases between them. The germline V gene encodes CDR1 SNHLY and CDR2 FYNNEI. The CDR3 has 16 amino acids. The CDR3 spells CASSEFGSSSTDTQYF. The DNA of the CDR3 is TGTGCCAGCAGTGAATTCGGGAGCTCTAGCACAGATACGCAGTATTTT.

The CDR3, as DNA: TGTGCCAGCAGTTACCCTAAAGGACAGCGACCCAATGAGCAGTTCTTC. It specifies CASSYPKGQRPNEQFF. The J gene is TRBJ2-1, the V gene TRBV6-6; D is possibly TRBD1 (6 bases). The germline CDR1 and CDR2 sequences are MNHNY and SVGAGI (reference sequence). The V end lost 2 bases, the J end lost 6 bases, and 17 bases lay between the germline ends. The CDR3 is 16 amino acids.

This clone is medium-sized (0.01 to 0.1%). The CDR3 bases are TGTGCCAGCGCTAGGCTCGATGAGCAGTTCTTC. It encodes CASARLDEQFF. The V call is TRBV25-1, the J call TRBJ2-1; D remains ambiguous. V shed 8 bases and J shed 8 bases, with 10 bases lying between them. The germline V gene encodes CDR1 MGHDK and CDR2 SYGVNS. The CDR3 totals 11 residues. Full variable domain (rest looked up from reference TRBV25-1 and TRBJ2-1): EADIYQTPRYLVIGTGKKITLECSQTMGHDKMYWYQQDPGMELHLIHYSYGVNSTEKGDLSSESTVSRIRTEHFPLTLESARPSHTSQYLCASARLDEQFFGPGTRLTVL.

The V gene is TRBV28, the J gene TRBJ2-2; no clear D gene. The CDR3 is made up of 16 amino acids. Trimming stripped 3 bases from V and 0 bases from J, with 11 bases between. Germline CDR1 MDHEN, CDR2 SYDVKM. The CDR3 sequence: CASSLLGTTNTGELFF. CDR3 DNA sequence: TGTGCCAGCAGTTTGTTGGGAACAACGAACACCGGGGAGCTGTTTTTT.

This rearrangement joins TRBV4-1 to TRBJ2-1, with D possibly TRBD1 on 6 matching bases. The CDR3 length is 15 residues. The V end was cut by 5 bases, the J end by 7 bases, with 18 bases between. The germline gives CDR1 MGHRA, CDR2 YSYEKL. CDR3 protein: CASSIPPGQWNEQFF. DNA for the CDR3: TGCGCCAGCAGCATTCCACCGGGACAATGGAATGAGCAGTTCTTC.

In nucleotides, the CDR3 is TGTGCCAGCAGTCTCCTTAAGGGCTCTAATGAAAAACTGTTTTTT. Translating gives CASSLLKGSNEKLFF. The chain is built from TRBV28 and TRBJ1-4; D is unclear. CDR1 and CDR2 (germline): MDHEN, SYDVKM. V shed 5 bases and J shed 3 bases, with 13 bases lying between them. This CDR3 spans 15 amino acids.

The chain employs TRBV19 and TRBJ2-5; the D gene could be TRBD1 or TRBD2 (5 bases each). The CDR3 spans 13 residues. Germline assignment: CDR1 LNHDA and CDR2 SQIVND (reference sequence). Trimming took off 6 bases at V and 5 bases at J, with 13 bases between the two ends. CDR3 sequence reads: CASSQGVRETQYF. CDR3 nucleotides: TGTGCCAGTAGCCAGGGAGTCAGGGAGACCCAGTACTTC.

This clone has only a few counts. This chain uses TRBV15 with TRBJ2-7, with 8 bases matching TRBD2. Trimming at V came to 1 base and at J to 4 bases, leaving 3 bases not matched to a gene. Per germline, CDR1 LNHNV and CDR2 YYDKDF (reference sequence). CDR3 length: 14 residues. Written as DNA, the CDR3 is TGTGCCACCAGCAGAGCCGGGGGGGGTTACGAGCAGTACTTC. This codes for CATSRAGGGYEQYF.

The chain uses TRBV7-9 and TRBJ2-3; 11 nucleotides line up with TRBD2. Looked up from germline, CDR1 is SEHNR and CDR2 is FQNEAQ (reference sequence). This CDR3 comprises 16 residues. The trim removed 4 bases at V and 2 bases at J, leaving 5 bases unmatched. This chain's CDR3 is CASSSGLAGITDTQYF. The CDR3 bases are TGTGCCAGCAGCTCTGGACTAGCGGGCATCACAGATACGCAGTATTTT.

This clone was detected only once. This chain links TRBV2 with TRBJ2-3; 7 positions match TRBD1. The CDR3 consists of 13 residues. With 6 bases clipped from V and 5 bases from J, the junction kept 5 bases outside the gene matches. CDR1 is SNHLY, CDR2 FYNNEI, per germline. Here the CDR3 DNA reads TGTGCCAGCAGCGCGAACAGGGGAGATACGCAGTATTTT. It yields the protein CASSANRGDTQYF.

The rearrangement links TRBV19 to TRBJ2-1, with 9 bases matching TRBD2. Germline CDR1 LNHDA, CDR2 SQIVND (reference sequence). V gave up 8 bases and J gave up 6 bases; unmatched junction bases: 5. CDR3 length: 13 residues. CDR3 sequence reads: CASRLAGTNEQFF. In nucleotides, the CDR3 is TGTGCCAGTCGGCTAGCGGGGACCAATGAGCAGTTCTTC. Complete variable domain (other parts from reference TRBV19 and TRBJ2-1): DGGITQSPKYLFRKEGQNVTLSCEQNLNHDAMYWYRQDPGQGLRLIYYSQIVNDFQKGDIAEGYSVSREKKESFPLTVTSAQKNPTAFYLCASRLAGTNEQFFGPGTRLTVL.

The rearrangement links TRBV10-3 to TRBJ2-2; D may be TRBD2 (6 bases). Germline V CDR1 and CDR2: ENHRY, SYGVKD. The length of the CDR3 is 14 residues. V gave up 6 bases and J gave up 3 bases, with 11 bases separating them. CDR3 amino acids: CAIRPGTDTGELFF. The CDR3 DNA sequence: TGTGCCATCAGGCCCGGGACTGACACCGGGGAGCTGTTTTTT.

CDR3 region: CASSLTGTYTGNTIYF. In DNA form, the CDR3 reads TGTGCCAGCAGCTTGACAGGGACTTACACTGGAAACACCATATATTTT. The chain combines TRBV5-4 with TRBJ1-3; possible D gene TRBD1, 6 bases. The CDR3 covers 16 residues. Germline V gene lookup returns CDR1 SGHNT and CDR2 YYREEE (reference sequence). Deletions cut 1 base from V and 2 bases from J, with 13 bases between.

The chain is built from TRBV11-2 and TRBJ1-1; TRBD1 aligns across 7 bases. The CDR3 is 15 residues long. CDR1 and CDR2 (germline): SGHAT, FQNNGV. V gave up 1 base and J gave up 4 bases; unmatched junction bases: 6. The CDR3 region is CASSLAGQGGTEAFF. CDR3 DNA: TGTGCCAGCAGCTTAGCAGGGCAGGGGGGCACTGAAGCTTTCTTT.

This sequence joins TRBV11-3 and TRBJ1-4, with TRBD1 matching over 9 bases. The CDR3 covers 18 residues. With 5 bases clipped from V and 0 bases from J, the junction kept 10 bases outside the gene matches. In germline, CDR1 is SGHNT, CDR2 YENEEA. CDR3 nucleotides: TGTGCCAGCAGCCCTGGACAGGGGCGAACAACAACTAATGAAAAACTGTTTTTT. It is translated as CASSPGQGRTTTNEKLFF.

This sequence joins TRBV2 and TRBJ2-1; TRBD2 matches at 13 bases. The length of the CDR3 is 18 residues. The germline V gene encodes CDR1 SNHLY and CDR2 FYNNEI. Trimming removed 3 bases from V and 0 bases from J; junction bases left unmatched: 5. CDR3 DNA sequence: TGTGCCAGCAGTGAGTTTACTAGCGGGAGGGTCTCCTACAATGAGCAGTTCTTC. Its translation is CASSEFTSGRVSYNEQFF.